What follows is one T cell receptor beta chain and its context. Its antigen is not known. This record comes from a study of cytomegalovirus exposure and HLA in healthy donors. Study results and caveats: Analyzed later, association rates of TCRs varied across HLA loci, with DRB1 most and HLA-C fewest. Most likely, a cluster of highly shared sequence variants arose as a sequencing artifact. As was reported, the HLA-A and HLA-B alleles of most subjects were accurately predicted from TCR beta sequences.

Vbeta (60) and Jbeta (13) primers were used in the PCR. Sequencing used immunoSEQ multiplex PCR; TCRdb keeps in-frame clones, though not all of them. The table records 160,000 or so clones, about four fifths of them present only once. Deletions cut 0 bases from V and 3 bases from J, with 7 bases between. The CDR3 covers 14 residues. The germline CDR1 and CDR2 sequences are SGHRS and YFSETQ. The receptor's source is a woman aged 18-29 years in good health and CMV-seropositive. The sample comprised PBMCs. This sequence joins TRBV5-1 and TRBJ1-3; tentatively, D is TRBD1 (6 bases). CDR3 sequence: CASSLEGGGNTIYF. The CDR3 region has the DNA TGCGCCAGCAGCTTGGAAGGGGGTGGAAACACCATATATTTT.